This TCR beta chain is drawn from a study of OX40 agonist ivuxolimab in advanced cancers. Study-level background: Patients were treated with ivuxolimab, an agonistic anti-OX40 (CD134) antibody. Study-wide results and caveats: CD8+ T cells (on average) carried more expanded clones than CD4+ T cells.

This table comes from immunoSEQ multiplex PCR, and its TCRdb copy is limited to in-frame clones, with some not included. The table lists 150,000 to 190,000 clones, approximately 94% of them singletons. A note on this clone: Its antigen remains unidentified.

Between the trimmed V and J ends, which lost 4 bases and 6 bases, there was a span of 18 bases. CDR3 length: 15 residues. Germline values: CDR1 SGHVS, CDR2 FQNEAQ. Sampled blood was obtained at baseline, cycle 4 day 1, and cycle 7 day 1. The source was CD4+ or CD8+ T cells sorted from blood, collected in a trial of the OX40 agonist ivuxolimab. The rearrangement joins TRBV7-8 to TRBJ1-2, with TRBD1 as a possible D gene (6 bases). This receptor was taken from an adult with an advanced solid tumor such as melanoma, head and neck, liver or kidney cancer. CDR3 coding DNA: TGTGCCAGCAGCTCTCCGGGGGGCGGGAGTCATGGCTACACCTTC. Amino acid sequence: CASSSPGGGSHGYTF.